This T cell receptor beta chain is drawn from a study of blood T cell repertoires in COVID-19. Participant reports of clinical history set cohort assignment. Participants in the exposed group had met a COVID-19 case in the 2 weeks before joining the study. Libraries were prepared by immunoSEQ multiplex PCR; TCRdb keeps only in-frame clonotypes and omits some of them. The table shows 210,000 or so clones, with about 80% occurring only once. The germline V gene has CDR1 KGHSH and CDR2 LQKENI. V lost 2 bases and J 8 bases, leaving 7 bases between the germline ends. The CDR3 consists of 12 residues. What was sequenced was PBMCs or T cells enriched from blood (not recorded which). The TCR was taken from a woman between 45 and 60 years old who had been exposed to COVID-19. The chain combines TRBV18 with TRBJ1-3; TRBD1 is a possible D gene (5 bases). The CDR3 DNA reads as TGTGCCAGCTCACCAGGAGGGGACACCATATATTTT. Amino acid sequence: CASSPGGDTIYF.